The clone carrying this T cell receptor beta chain was observed at least ten times. The data are from a study of blood T cells in healthy people across ages. A second PCR of 7 to 11 cycles used a sample-barcoded 5' primer and a J-beta primer mix. Every sample gave at least 2.5 million paired-end reads containing CDR3. TCRdb re-called the 5' RACE reads with MiXCR, one entry per CDR3 protein. The profile shows a few hundred thousand distinct CDR3 sequences, about 55% of them singletons. This CDR3 is 18 amino acids long. Germline V CDR1 and CDR2: SGHRS, YFSETQ. Germline trimming cut 3 bases from V and 0 bases from J; bases unmatched to any gene: 7.

The TCR was taken from a man aged 60-69 years in good health. The chain is built from TRBV5-1 and TRBJ2-3, with 13 bases aligning to TRBD2. Sequencing input: blood. The CDR3: CASSWGLAGSSSTDTQYF. The CDR3, as DNA: TGCGCCAGCAGCTGGGGACTAGCGGGAAGCTCTAGCACAGATACGCAGTATTTT.